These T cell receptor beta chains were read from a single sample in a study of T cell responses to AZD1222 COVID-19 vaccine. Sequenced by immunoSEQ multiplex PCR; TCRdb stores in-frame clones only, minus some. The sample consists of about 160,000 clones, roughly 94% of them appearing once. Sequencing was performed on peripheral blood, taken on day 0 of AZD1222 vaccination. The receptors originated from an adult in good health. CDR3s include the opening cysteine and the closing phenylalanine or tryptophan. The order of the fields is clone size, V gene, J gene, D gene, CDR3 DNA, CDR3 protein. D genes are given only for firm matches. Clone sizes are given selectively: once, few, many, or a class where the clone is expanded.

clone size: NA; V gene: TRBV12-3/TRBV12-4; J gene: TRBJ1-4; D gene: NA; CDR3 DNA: TGTGCCAGCAGTCCCCGACAGAATGAAAAACTGTTTTTT; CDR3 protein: CASSPRQNEKLFF
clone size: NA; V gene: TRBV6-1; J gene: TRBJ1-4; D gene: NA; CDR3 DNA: TGTGCCAGCAGTGAAGCTCCGGGCCTCGGAAATGAAAAACTGTTTTTT; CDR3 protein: CASSEAPGLGNEKLFF
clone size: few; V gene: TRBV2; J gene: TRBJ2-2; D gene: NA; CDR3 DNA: TGTGCCAGCAGTGGTTTGGCGGTTATTAGCGGGAACACCGGGGAGCTGTTTTTT; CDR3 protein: CASSGLAVISGNTGELFF
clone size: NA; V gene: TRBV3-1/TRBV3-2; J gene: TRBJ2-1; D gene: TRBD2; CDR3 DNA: TGTGCCAGCAGTCAACCCGGGGGGAGTAGCACGCGGGAGGGAAGGAATGAGCAGTTCTTC; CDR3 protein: CASSQPGGSSTREGRNEQFF
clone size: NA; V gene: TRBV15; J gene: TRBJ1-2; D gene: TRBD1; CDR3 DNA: TGTGCCACCAGCAGAGGGGACAGAAACTATGGCTACACCTTC; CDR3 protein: CATSRGDRNYGYTF
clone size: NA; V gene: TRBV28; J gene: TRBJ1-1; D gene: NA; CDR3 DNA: TGTGCCAGCAGTTTATCCGAAGGACGAGCTTTCTTT; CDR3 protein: CASSLSEGRAFF
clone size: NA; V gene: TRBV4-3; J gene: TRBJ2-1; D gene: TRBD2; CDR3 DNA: TGCGCCAGCAGCCAAAATGGGCAAACTAGCGGCTTCTCCTACAATGAGCAGTTCTTC; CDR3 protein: CASSQNGQTSGFSYNEQFF
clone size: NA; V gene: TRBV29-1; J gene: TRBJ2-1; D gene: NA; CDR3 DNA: TGCAGCGTTGGATGGACAGACTCTTTCTACAATGAGCAGTTCTTC; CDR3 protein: CSVGWTDSFYNEQFF
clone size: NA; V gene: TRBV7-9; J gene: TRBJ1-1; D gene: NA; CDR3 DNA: TGTGCCAGCAGCTCAAGAGAGGTGATGAACACTGAAGCTTTCTTT; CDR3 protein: CASSSREVMNTEAFF
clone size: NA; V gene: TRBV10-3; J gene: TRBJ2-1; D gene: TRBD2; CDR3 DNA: TGTGCCATCAGTGAGGCCAGGACTAGCGGGAGGGCGGCCTACAATGAGCAGTTCTTC; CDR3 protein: CAISEARTSGRAAYNEQFF
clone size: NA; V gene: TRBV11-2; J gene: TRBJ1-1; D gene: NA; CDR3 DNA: TGTGCCAGCAGCTCGGGGCTGTACACTGAAGCTTTCTTT; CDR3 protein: CASSSGLYTEAFF
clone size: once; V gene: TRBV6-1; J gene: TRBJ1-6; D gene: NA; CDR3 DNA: TGTGCCAGCAGTGAATCTAAGGGAGGTAATTCACCCCTCCACTTT; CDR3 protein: CASSESKGGNSPLHF
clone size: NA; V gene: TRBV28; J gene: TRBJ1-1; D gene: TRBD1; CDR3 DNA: TGTGCCAGCAGTCTATCTATCCTGGACAGGGGAGGAGGTATGAACACTGAAGCTTTCTTT; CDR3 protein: CASSLSILDRGGGMNTEAFF
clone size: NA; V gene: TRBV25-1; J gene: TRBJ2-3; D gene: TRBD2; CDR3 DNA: TGTGCCAGCAGTGAATGGGGGGGAAAAGGGTCAGATACGCAGTATTTT; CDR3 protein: CASSEWGGKGSDTQYF
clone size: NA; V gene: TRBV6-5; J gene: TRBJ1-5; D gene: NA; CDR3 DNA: TGTGCCAGCATGACCAGGGACTACGGGCCCCAGCATTTT; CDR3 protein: CASMTRDYGPQHF
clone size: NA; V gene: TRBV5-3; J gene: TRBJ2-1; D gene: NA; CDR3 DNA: TGTGCCAGAAGCTTGACCTACGTTAGGGTATGCTCCTACAATGAGCAGTTCTTC; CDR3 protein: CARSLTYVRVCSYNEQFF
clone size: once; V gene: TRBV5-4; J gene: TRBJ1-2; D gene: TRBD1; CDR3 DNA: TGTGCCAGCATGGGACAGGGGGCGCGAGGCTACACCTTC; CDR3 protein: CASMGQGARGYTF
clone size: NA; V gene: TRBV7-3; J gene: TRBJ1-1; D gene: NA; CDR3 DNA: TGTGCCAGCAGCTTTACGAGAGGAACTGAAGCTTTCTTT; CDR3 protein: CASSFTRGTEAFF
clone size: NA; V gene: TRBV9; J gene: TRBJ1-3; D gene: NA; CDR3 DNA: TGTGCCAGCAGCGCGCAGGGGTTTACCTCTGGAAACACCATATATTTT; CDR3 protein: CASSAQGFTSGNTIYF
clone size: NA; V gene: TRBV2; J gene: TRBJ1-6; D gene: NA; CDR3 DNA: TGTGCCAGCAGTGGGGTCGATTCACCCCTCCACTTT; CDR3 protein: CASSGVDSPLHF
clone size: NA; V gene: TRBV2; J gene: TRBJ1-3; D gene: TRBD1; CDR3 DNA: TGTGCCAGCAGTGAATGGGACAGGGGGCCTTCCTCTGGAAACACCATATATTTT; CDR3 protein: CASSEWDRGPSSGNTIYF
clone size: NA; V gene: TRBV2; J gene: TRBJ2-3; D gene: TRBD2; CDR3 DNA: TGTGCCAGCAAGGCTAGCGGGCCGACAGATACGCAGTATTTT; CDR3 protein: CASKASGPTDTQYF
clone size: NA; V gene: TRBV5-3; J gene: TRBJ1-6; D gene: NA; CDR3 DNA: TGTGCCAGAGGCCGAGTGGCGGATAGTAATTCACCCCTCCACTTT; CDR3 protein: CARGRVADSNSPLHF
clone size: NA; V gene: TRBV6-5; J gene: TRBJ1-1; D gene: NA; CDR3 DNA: TGTGCCAGCAGGGCCCCCGGGGGTGAAGCTTTCTTT; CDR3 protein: CASRAPGGEAFF
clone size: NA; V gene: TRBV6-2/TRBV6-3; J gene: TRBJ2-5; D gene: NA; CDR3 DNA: TGTGCCAGCAGTTACTTCGGTGGGCAAGAGACCCAGTACTTC; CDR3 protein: CASSYFGGQETQYF
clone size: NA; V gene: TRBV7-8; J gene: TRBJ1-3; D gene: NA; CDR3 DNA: TGTGCCAGCAGCCTTAGTTTCGGGGCTGACACCATATATTTT; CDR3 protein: CASSLSFGADTIYF
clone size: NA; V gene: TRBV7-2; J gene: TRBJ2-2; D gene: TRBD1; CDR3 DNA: TGTGCCAGCAACCCTCAGGGGGCGATCGGGGAGCTGTTTTTT; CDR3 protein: CASNPQGAIGELFF
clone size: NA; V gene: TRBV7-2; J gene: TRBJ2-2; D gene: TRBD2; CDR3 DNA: TGTGCCAGCAGCTTGGGGAAGCGGGGGGTCACCGGGGAGCTGTTTTTT; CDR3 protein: CASSLGKRGVTGELFF
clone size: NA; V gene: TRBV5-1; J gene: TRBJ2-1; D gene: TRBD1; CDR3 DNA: TGCGCCAGCAACACGGCCGGGACAGGGGGCAATGAGCAGTTCTTC; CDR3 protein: CASNTAGTGGNEQFF
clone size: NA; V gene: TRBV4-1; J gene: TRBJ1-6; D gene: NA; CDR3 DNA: TGCGCCAGCAGCCAAGTTCAGGGGAGCAATTCACCCCTCCACTTT; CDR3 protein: CASSQVQGSNSPLHF
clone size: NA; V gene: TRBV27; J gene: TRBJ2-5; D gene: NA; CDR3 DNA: TGTGCCAGCAGTTTTTTACAACAAGAGACCCAGTACTTC; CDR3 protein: CASSFLQQETQYF
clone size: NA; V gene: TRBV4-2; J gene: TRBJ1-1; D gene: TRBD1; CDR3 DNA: TGTGCCAGCAGCCTCTCCAGGGGGGTGGACACTGAAGCTTTCTTT; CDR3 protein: CASSLSRGVDTEAFF
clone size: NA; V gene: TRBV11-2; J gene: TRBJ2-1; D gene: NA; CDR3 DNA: TGTGCCAGCAGCTTCGTTGCCCGGCGGGATGAGCAGTTCTTC; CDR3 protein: CASSFVARRDEQFF
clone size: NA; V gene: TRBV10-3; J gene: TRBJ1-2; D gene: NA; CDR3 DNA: TGTGCCATCAGTGAGGGGGCGCCTAACTATGGCTACACCTTC; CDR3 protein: CAISEGAPNYGYTF
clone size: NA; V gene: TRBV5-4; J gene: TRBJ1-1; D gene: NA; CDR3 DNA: TGTGCCAGCAGCTTGTCGACAGGCACTGAAGCTTTCTTT; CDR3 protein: CASSLSTGTEAFF
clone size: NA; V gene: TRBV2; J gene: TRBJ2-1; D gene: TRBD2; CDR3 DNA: TGTGCCAGCAGTGAATGGGAGGGCAGATACAATGAGCAGTTCTTC; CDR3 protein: CASSEWEGRYNEQFF
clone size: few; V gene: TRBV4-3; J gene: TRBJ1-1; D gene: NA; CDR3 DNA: TGCGCCAGCAGCCAAGATCTCGGCAGGGTAGTCCCAAGGACTGAAGCTTTCTTT; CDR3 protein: CASSQDLGRVVPRTEAFF
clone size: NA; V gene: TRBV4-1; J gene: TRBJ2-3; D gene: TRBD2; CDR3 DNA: TGCGCCAGCAGCCAAGATGTGCTAGCGGGGGCCCTTCCGACAGATACGCAGTATTTT; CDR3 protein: CASSQDVLAGALPTDTQYF
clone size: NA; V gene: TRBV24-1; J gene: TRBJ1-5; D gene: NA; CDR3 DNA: TGTGCCACCAGTGATGGCAATCAGCCCCAGCATTTT; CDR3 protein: CATSDGNQPQHF
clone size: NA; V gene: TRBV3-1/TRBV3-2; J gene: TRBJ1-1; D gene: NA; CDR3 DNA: TGTGCCAGCAGCTACGGGACAACGCCTTCGGAAGCTTTCTTT; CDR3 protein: CASSYGTTPSEAFF
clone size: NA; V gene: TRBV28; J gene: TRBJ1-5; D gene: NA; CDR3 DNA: TGTGCCAGCAGTGTAACGAACCAGCCCCAGCATTTT; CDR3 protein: CASSVTNQPQHF
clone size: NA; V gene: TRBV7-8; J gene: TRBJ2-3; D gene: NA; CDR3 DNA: TGTGCCAGCAGCTTAGGACTGGCAGATACGCAGTATTTT; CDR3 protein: CASSLGLADTQYF
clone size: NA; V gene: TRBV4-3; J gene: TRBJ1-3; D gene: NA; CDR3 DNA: TGCGCCAGCAGCCAAGCGAGGGGATCTCCTGGAAACACCATATATTTT; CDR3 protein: CASSQARGSPGNTIYF
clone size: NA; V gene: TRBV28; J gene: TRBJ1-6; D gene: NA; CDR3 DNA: TGTGCCACCATGGGCGAGGGGCATTCACCCCTCCACTTT; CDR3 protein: CATMGEGHSPLHF
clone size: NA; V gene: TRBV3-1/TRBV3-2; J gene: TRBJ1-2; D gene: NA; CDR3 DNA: TGTGCCAGCAGCCAAGATACGGGTGGCTACACCTTC; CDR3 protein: CASSQDTGGYTF
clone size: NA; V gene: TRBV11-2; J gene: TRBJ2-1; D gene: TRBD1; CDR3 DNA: TGTGCCAGCAGCCCCGACAGGGGTTACAATGAGCAGTTCTTC; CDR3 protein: CASSPDRGYNEQFF
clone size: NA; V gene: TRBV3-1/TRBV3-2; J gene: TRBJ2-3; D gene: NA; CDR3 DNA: TGTGCCAGCAGCCAAGAGCAAAGATCCACAGATACGCAGTATTTT; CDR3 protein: CASSQEQRSTDTQYF
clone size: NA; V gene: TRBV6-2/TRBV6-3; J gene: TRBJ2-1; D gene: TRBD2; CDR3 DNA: TGTGCCAGCAGTTCGACTAGCGGGAGACCCTACAATGAGCAGTTCTTC; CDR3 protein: CASSSTSGRPYNEQFF